This entry features one T cell receptor (beta chain) sequence. Its antigen has not been determined. This sample is part of a study of T cells expressing NK-cell markers (dated by TCRdb to the early 2020s). About the full investigation: Eight donors provided sorted CD3+CD56+NKG2C+, CD3+CD56+NKG2C- and CD3+CD56-NKG2C+ T-cell subsets, whose TCR beta-chain repertoires were profiled. The study sequenced eight donors, all healthy volunteers chosen at random: three men and five women. Seven of the eight sequenced donors were HCMV-seropositive and one was HCMV-seronegative. The libraries were sequenced on Illumina HiSeq 2000/2500, MiSeq or NextSeq, producing 2 x 150 bp reads. The full study reports these points: In more than five donors, the dominant CD3+CD56+NKG2C+ clonotypes were found to rank among the top 10 CD8+ clonotypes and to make up roughly 1.0-7.0% of CD8+ T cells. Whether the expanded NKG2C-expressing T cell clones were specific for HCMV antigens was left unclear. Those dominant clonotypes were again the most abundant among CD3+CD56-NKG2C+ cells in a few donors, at roughly 25-65%.

There are 17 amino acids in the CDR3, from cysteine to phenylalanine inclusive. DNA was not recorded. As encoded in the germline V gene, CDR1 is SQVTM while CDR2 is ANQGSEA. HCMV serostatus was determined by detecting HCMV-specific IgG in serum with a commercial ELISA kit. Ficoll density gradient centrifugation was used to isolate peripheral blood mononuclear cells from blood. The data were produced on an Illumina HiSeq 2000. The TCR beta cDNA libraries were made using 5'RACE template switching, a step that added both a universal primer site and unique molecular identifiers. Priming for cDNA synthesis came from the TCR beta constant segment, and two successive PCR amplification steps followed. Processing in the source paper ran as follows. MIGEC was used to demultiplex reads and group reads by UMI, and MiTCR was used to assemble and quantify clonotypes. Only TCR cDNA sequences supported by at least two reads were kept to exclude erroneous sequences. Downstream repertoire analysis used the tcR package, and clonotypes were matched across fractions by CDR3 nucleotide sequence plus V segment. VDJmatch was used to annotate antigen specificity against VDJdb, with one amino acid substitution allowed in CDR3. Reprocessed by TCRdb, the reads give a single entry per CDR3 protein sequence, without DNA. In this record, the V and J calls reflect TCRdb's handling and not the investigators' own analysis. This sample's table lists about 260,000 distinct CDR3 sequences. Jointly, the top ten make up 3.5% to 5% of the sample.

The receptor was isolated from a woman between 18 and 70 years old in good health. The chain is assembled from TRBV29-1 and TRBJ2-5; TCRdb's assignment of TRBD1 cannot be checked, as there is no DNA. Sequenced material: blood T cells: a sorted CD56 or NKG2C T cell subset, CD4+ or CD8+ T cells, or bulk PBMC T cells (not recorded which). The CDR3 region: CSLVRGRGSSPTETQYF.